Following are 9 T cell receptor beta chains from one sample sequenced in a study of blood T cells in healthy people across ages. With a J-beta primer mix and a sample-barcoded 5' primer, a second PCR ran roughly 6 to 11 cycles. TCRdb called the 5' RACE reads again in MiXCR, with one record for every CDR3 protein. The sample lists roughly 570,000 distinct CDR3 sequences; approximately 30% were seen once. The sequenced material came from blood. The receptors derive from a woman between 65 and 79 years old in good health.

This clonotype came up once. The chain uses TRBV3-1 and TRBJ1-1; D unclear. V shed 4 bases and J shed 3 bases, with 12 bases lying between them. The germline V gene has CDR1 LGHDT and CDR2 YNNKEL (reference sequence). This CDR3 has 14 amino acids. Written as DNA, the CDR3 is TGTGCCAGCAGCCCCTTAGGCGGGTACACTGAAGCTTTCTTT. It translates to CASSPLGGYTEAFF. The whole variable domain, filled in from reference TRBV3-1 and TRBJ1-1, reads DTAVSQTPKYLVTQMGNDKSIKCEQNLGHDTMYWYKQDSKKFLKIMFSYNNKELIINETVPNRFSPKSPDKAHLNLHINSLELGDSAVYFCASSPLGGYTEAFFGQGTRLTVV.

In this sample, this clonotype turned up a few times. The rearrangement joins TRBV5-1 to TRBJ2-5; 8 nucleotides line up with TRBD1. V trimming: 4 bases; J trimming: 5 bases; junction bases outside the gene matches: 10. The CDR3 is 15 amino acids. CDR1 and CDR2 (germline): SGHRS, YFSETQ. CDR3 region: CASSPSENRGETQYF. In DNA form, the CDR3 reads TGCGCCAGCAGCCCATCGGAAAACAGGGGGGAGACCCAGTACTTC. Looking up the rest from reference TRBV5-1 and TRBJ2-5 gives the full variable domain: KAGVTQTPRYLIKTRGQQVTLSCSPISGHRSVSWYQQTPGQGLQFLFEYFSETQRNKGNFPGRFSGRQFSNSRSEMNVSTLELGDSALYLCASSPSENRGETQYFGPGTRLLVL.

This clonotype was seen only a few times. The chain combines TRBV15 with TRBJ2-5; weak D call: TRBD2 (6 bases). The DNA end lines up better with TRBJ2-1; the J call may be wrong. This CDR3 contains 13 residues. Per the germline V gene, CDR1 is LNHNV and CDR2 is YYDKDF (reference sequence). This chain's CDR3 is CATSTRGYGEQFF. CDR3 coding DNA: TGTGCCACCAGCACTCGGGGGTACGGTGAGCAGTTCTTC.

The chain employs TRBV7-4 and TRBJ1-2; no firm D call. Trimming removed 5 bases at V and 8 bases at J, with 12 bases between. This CDR3 spans 12 amino acids. Germline CDR1 and CDR2: SGHVT and SQSDAQ. The CDR3 sequence is CASSIGLGGYTF. The DNA for the CDR3 is TGTGCCAGCAGCATCGGACTTGGGGGCTACACCTTC.

The rearrangement links TRBV9 to TRBJ1-3; the D is unclear. V lost 0 bases, J lost 2 bases, and 9 bases lay in between. CDR1 SGDLS and CDR2 YYNGEE come from the germline V gene. There are 15 residues in the CDR3. The CDR3 DNA follows: TGTGCCAGCAGCGTAGAACCGGTGACTGGAAACACCATATATTTT. Its translation: CASSVEPVTGNTIYF.

A few counts support this clonotype. The chain uses TRBV20-1 and TRBJ2-5; 9 nucleotides line up with TRBD2. Germline lookup yields CDR1 DFQATT and CDR2 SNEGSKA (reference sequence). J was trimmed by 4 bases and V by 0 bases; bases with no gene match: 3. CDR3 length: 14 amino acids. CDR3 DNA: TGCAGTGCTAGAGATGGGACTAGCATAGAGACCCAGTACTTC. Translated, it gives CSARDGTSIETQYF.

The chain is built from TRBV9 and TRBJ2-6, with D perhaps TRBD1 (5 bases). The CDR3 totals 15 residues. Germline CDR1 is SGDLS and CDR2 is YYNGEE. V was pared by 4 bases and J by 2 bases, with 10 bases between. CDR3 sequence (DNA): TGTGCCAGCAGCCCTAGGGGTGCTGGGGCCAACGTCCTGACTTTC. It is translated as CASSPRGAGANVLTF.

This clonotype occurred many times. V and J are TRBV11-2 and TRBJ2-4; 8 bases fit TRBD2. CDR1 is SGHAT and CDR2 is FQNNGV in the germline V gene. This CDR3 spans 14 amino acids. Germline trimming cut 1 base from V and 9 bases from J; bases unmatched to any gene: 5. This CDR3 reads CASSLGLASGIQYF. In DNA, the CDR3 is TGTGCCAGCAGCTTAGGACTAGCGAGCGGCATTCAGTACTTC.

This clonotype was counted between two and nine times. The J gene is TRBJ2-5, the V gene TRBV20-1; TRBD1 matches 7 bases. The CDR3 spans 13 residues. V lost 6 bases and J lost 6; bases outside the gene matches: 10. The germline CDR1 and CDR2 sequences are DFQATT and SNEGSKA (reference sequence). CDR3 nucleotide sequence: TGCAGTGCCACTCCGGGACAGTACCAGACCCAGTACTTC. Protein: CSATPGQYQTQYF.